What follows is one T cell receptor beta chain and its context. Germline V gene data show CDR1 as SGHRS and CDR2 as YFSETQ. The CDR3 totals 16 residues. The data belong to a study of T cells expressing NK-cell markers. Each CDR3 protein gets one entry in TCRdb, which reprocessed the 5' RACE reads and gives no DNA. Its table lists 150,000 to 200,000 distinct CDR3 sequences. This chain uses TRBV5-1 with TRBJ1-4; TCRdb's D gene call, TRBD1, goes unchecked for lack of DNA. Sequenced input: blood T cells: a sorted CD56 or NKG2C T cell subset, CD4+ or CD8+ T cells, or bulk PBMC T cells (not recorded which). The receptor comes from a woman between 18 and 75 years old in good health. The CDR3 loop reads CASSLNRVYSDEKLFF.